Included here is one TCR beta chain sequence, with context. The entry originates in a study of shared T cell receptors in the human thymus. V lost 0 bases and J 5 bases, leaving 13 bases between the germline ends. CDR1 is MGHRA, CDR2 YSYEKL, per germline. The CDR3 contains 15 residues. The repertoire was sequenced with immunoSEQ multiplex PCR; TCRdb's copy has only in-frame clones and lacks some. This table has roughly 660,000 clones, approximately 88% appearing once. The sample also formed part of further work on human thymus T cells.

The source of this sequence is a boy in the first two years of life with a congenital heart defect. The chain has TRBV4-1 and TRBJ2-5; D is uncertain. Sequencing was carried out using thymocytes. For the CDR3, the DNA is TGCGCCAGCAGCCAAGATCCCCCGAACTCGGAGACCCAGTACTTC. This encodes CASSQDPPNSETQYF.